This passage covers 8 T cell receptor beta chains from one sample sequenced in a study of shared clonotypes between healthy human individuals. The data were produced by immunoSEQ multiplex PCR, yet TCRdb's version contains in-frame clones alone and is incomplete. The sample carries under 1,100,000 clones, around 78% recorded once. The sequenced sample consisted of memory CD4+ T cells from PBMCs. The subset is: CD45RA-negative fraction. Receptors originate from a man between 18 and 29 years old in good health. Some clones in this sample may be carry-over from other donors' samples.

This clone was picked up a small number of times. The rearrangement joins TRBV5-1 to TRBJ1-5; unclear D gene. Trimming stripped 4 bases from V and 0 bases from J, with 11 bases between. Germline CDR1 reads SGHRS; CDR2 reads YFSETQ. The length of the CDR3 is 15 residues. Here the CDR3 DNA reads TGCGCCAGCAGCCCGAGGAGTGATAGCAATCAGCCCCAGCATTTT. Encoded protein: CASSPRSDSNQPQHF.

The gene calls are TRBV9 and TRBJ2-4, with 8 bases fitting TRBD2. This CDR3 comprises 16 residues. Germline CDR1 SGDLS, CDR2 YYNGEE. With V trimmed by 3 bases and J by 6 bases, 11 bases remained unmatched. DNA of the CDR3: TGTGCCAGCAGCGGGGGTGACAGGCTAGCGGGAAACATTCAGTACTTC. It codes for CASSGGDRLAGNIQYF.

This chain connects TRBV30 to TRBJ1-4; maybe TRBD1 (5 bases). This CDR3 region has 14 residues. The ends were cut back, 5 bases at V and 4 bases at J, with 14 bases in the middle. Germline V gene sequence: CDR1 GTSNPN, CDR2 SVGIG (reference sequence). The CDR3 nucleotides are TGTGCCTGGCATGACGGGGGATTTAATGAAAAACTGTTTTTT. This codes for CAWHDGGFNEKLFF.

The chain links TRBV19 to TRBJ1-2, with TRBD1 identical over 7 bases. V was clipped by 4 bases and J by 4 bases; unmatched bases: 9. Looked up from germline, CDR1 is LNHDA and CDR2 is SQIVND (reference sequence). The CDR3 has 15 residues. The CDR3 is CASSRLGQTSYGYTF. The CDR3 nucleotides are TGTGCCAGTAGTAGGCTGGGACAGACATCCTATGGCTACACCTTC.

The J gene is TRBJ2-3, the V gene TRBV15; D remains unclear. V was pared by 5 bases and J by 2 bases, with 5 bases between. The germline gives CDR1 LNHNV, CDR2 YYDKDF (reference sequence). The CDR3 is made up of 12 amino acids. CDR3 nucleotide sequence: TGTGCCACCAGCGCCCACACAGATACGCAGTATTTT. Translated, it gives CATSAHTDTQYF. Together with reference TRBV15 and TRBJ2-3, the CDR3 gives the full variable domain: DAMVIQNPRYQVTQFGKPVTLSCSQTLNHNVMYWYQQKSSQAPKLLFHYYDKDFNNEADTPDNFQSRRPNTSFCFLDIRSPGLGDTAMYLCATSAHTDTQYFGPGTRLTVL.

The V call is TRBV28, the J call TRBJ1-1, with D unclear. The CDR3 extends over 14 amino acids. The V gene's germline CDR1 is MDHEN and CDR2 SYDVKM. V dropped 2 bases and J dropped 4 bases, with 11 bases sitting between them. The CDR3 loop reads CASSLGHSVTEAFF. The CDR3 region has the DNA TGTGCCAGCAGTTTAGGGCACAGTGTCACTGAAGCTTTCTTT.

A word on this clone: Other DNA sequences in this specimen translate into the identical CDR3. The rearrangement uses TRBV6-1 and TRBJ2-7; no definite D call. Germline CDR1 reads MNHNS; CDR2 reads SASEGT. The germline V and J ends were trimmed by 6 bases and 9 bases, with 18 bases remaining between them. This CDR3 comprises 13 residues. CDR3 in amino acids: CASSGRYLRWQYF. In DNA, the CDR3 is TGTGCCAGCAGCGGACGGTACTTACGATGGCAGTACTTC.

The chain combines TRBV21-1 with TRBJ2-7; the DNA was not compared with TRBD2, the D call given in the table. TRBV21-1 is classified as a pseudogene. The CDR3 has 14 amino acids. This chain's CDR3 is CASNGDREGYEQYF. CDR3 bases: TGTGCCAGCAATGGGGACCGGGAGGGCTACGAGCAGTACTTC.